A single sample gave rise to the 2 T cell receptor beta chains below, sequenced in a study of blood T cell repertoires in COVID-19. Profiled with immunoSEQ multiplex PCR; TCRdb holds only in-frame clones, not every one. The sample lists roughly 140,000 clones; 75% to 90% were seen once. Sequencing was carried out using peripheral blood. The receptors were sampled from a woman aged 60 to 75 with active COVID-19.

The V and J genes are TRBV4-3 and TRBJ2-7, with 8 bases that match TRBD1. The germline gives CDR1 LGHNA, CDR2 YSLEER. The V gene end was trimmed by 0 bases and the J gene end by 4 bases; junction bases not matched to a gene: 5. The CDR3 length is 15 residues. This chain's CDR3 is CASSQEDRAIYEQYF. CDR3 in DNA: TGCGCCAGCAGCCAAGAGGACAGGGCCATTTACGAGCAGTACTTC.

The chain employs TRBV10-3 and TRBJ2-1; D gene uncertain. The CDR3 sequence is 14 residues long. Germline lookup yields CDR1 ENHRY and CDR2 SYGVKD. Trimming took 7 bases from V and 8 from J, leaving 18 bases between them. This CDR3 is CAIKAVNPGDEQFF. CDR3 DNA sequence: TGTGCCATCAAGGCGGTCAACCCTGGCGATGAGCAGTTCTTC.